This T cell receptor (beta chain) was captured in a study of blood T cell repertoires in COVID-19 (dated by TCRdb to about 2020). About the study as a whole: Collaborator samples came from the United States, Italy and Spain and covered acute and convalescent phases of COVID-19. The samples were drawn from two sources: the first 160 participants of the ongoing ImmuneRACE study, and some 1,300 subjects contributed by 6 global collaborators. The material from the prospective study consisted of cDNA or gDNA derived from T cells, B-cell-depleted T cells, or PBMCs. The sample metadata nearly always contained a de-identified subject ID, COVID-19 status, age in years and sex. A freely available public database, intended as a resource for researchers studying the immune response to SARS-CoV-2, is where the repertoires were released. Where HLA class I and class II types were available, the types were taken from metadata supplied by the sample provider, not from assay-based typing. The dataset comprised deeply sampled blood TCRbeta repertoires from subjects exposed to, actively infected with, or recovered from COVID-19. Findings and caveats that apply to the study as a whole: How much clinical and demographic metadata was included differed by source and by participant, and the metadata was provided uncurated.

The immunoSEQ Assay, a bias-controlled multiplex PCR, was used to amplify TCRbeta CDR3 regions from genomic DNA. For the original study's pipeline: Within the assay, amplification of reference gene primers was used to estimate how many nucleated cells each sample contained. To quantify the absolute abundance of each unique TCRbeta CDR3 rearrangement, sequence reads were collapsed and filtered. For each sample, productive Simpson clonality was calculated by taking the square root of Simpson's diversity index across productive rearrangements. TCRdb limited this immuneACCESS table to in-frame rearrangements with V and J called. A share of clones is missing; checked studies link under half to unresolved V genes, and the rest is unexplained. The DNA gave D and trimming, while V, J and clone size come from that table. The sample has 130,000 or so clones on record, about four fifths of them singletons. Of the sample, around 5% is held by the ten largest clones.

The CDR3 runs 15 amino acids, cysteine and phenylalanine included. Left in the record is the CDR3 DNA by itself, 45 bases read in frame from the first base. CDR1 and CDR2, looked up from the germline V gene, are MDHEN and SYDVKM. V and J are trimmed by 3 bases and 7 bases, and the gene matches miss 9 bases of the junction. For this clone: This clone's antigen is unknown. Base qualities are missing; no much larger clone stands one base away.

In Seattle, one collaborating source enrolled patients while the infection was active and tracked those patients longitudinally over the course of disease. Each collaborating institution followed its own protocols to collect whole blood in K2EDTA tubes. For TCRbeta analysis, collaborator samples were shipped as frozen whole blood, as isolated PBMCs, or as DNA extracted from either sample type. The sequence is built from TRBV28 and TRBJ1-2; 9 bases in the junction line up with TRBD1. This clonotype originated in a woman in her sixties or seventies with COVID-19, enrolled during active disease. Sequencing was performed on peripheral blood. The CDR3 reads as follows: CASSFQGQGSGGYTF. The bases are TGTGCCAGCAGTTTTCAGGGACAGGGTTCCGGTGGCTACACCTTC.